This T cell receptor (beta chain) was captured in a study of a mutant IDH1 vaccine in newly diagnosed glioma. Study-level information: The earlier regimen, radiotherapy, temozolomide, or both, was most often both. Findings and caveats of the study: Whatever changes occurred in top peripheral T cell clonotypes seemed unrelated to pseudoprogression.

This sample's time point: week 5, during vaccination. Every vaccination contained 300 ug of the mutant IDH1 20-mer peptide and was paired with topical imiquimod. A remark on this clone: Its antigen is not known.

TCRdb keeps only in-frame clones here, not all; method: immunoSEQ multiplex PCR. This sample yields 25,000 to 35,000 clones, of which roughly 90% are seen a single time; about a fifth belongs to the top ten. The sequence was collected from a man aged 18 to 29 with glioma. The sequencing here drew on PBMCs, taken from a glioma patient whose treatment included an IDH1 peptide vaccine.

The CDR3 bases are TGTGCCAGTAGTGTCCGACTAGCGGGGCCCTATGAGCAGTTCTTC. Translation: CASSVRLAGPYEQFF. V is TRBV19 and J is TRBJ2-1; TRBD2 matches 11 bases. Germline trimming cut 5 bases from V and 8 bases from J; bases unmatched to any gene: 8. The germline CDR1 and CDR2 sequences are LNHDA and SQIVND (reference sequence). The CDR3 covers 15 residues.